A single sample gave rise to the 26 T cell receptor beta chains below, sequenced in a study of cytomegalovirus exposure and HLA in healthy donors. Data came from immunoSEQ multiplex PCR; TCRdb stores just in-frame clones and leaves some out. The sample contains tens of thousands of clones, roughly 84% of which appear only once. Input material: PBMCs. The receptors were sampled from a woman aged 18-29 years in good health and CMV-seropositive.

The chain joins TRBV27 to TRBJ2-7; possibly TRBD2 for D (5 bases). V was clipped by 4 bases and J by 3 bases, with 10 bases between them. CDR3 length: 13 amino acids. CDR1 and CDR2 (germline): MNHEY, SMNVEV (reference sequence). The DNA of the CDR3 is TGTGCCAGCAGTTACGGGGTAGGCTACGAGCAGTACTTC. It is translated as CASSYGVGYEQYF.

This rearrangement joins TRBV5-1 to TRBJ2-7; tentatively, D is TRBD2 (5 bases). Trimming took off 0 bases at V and 7 bases at J, with 8 bases between the two ends. CDR1 is SGHRS, CDR2 YFSETQ, per germline. The length of the CDR3 is 12 residues. CDR3 loop: CASSLGRAEQYF. As DNA, the CDR3 is TGCGCCAGCAGCTTGGGGCGGGCTGAGCAGTACTTC.

The chain combines TRBV28 with TRBJ1-4; 9 nucleotides agree with TRBD1. V dropped 8 bases and J dropped 5; count of bases not matched to a gene: 0. The CDR3 is 12 residues long. Germline lookup yields CDR1 MDHEN and CDR2 SYDVKM. This CDR3 reads CASDRGNEKLFF. CDR3 coding DNA: TGTGCCAGCGACAGGGGGAATGAAAAACTGTTTTTT. The full variable domain, in which reference TRBV28 and TRBJ1-4 provide the parts outside the CDR3, is DVKVTQSSRYLVKRTGEKVFLECVQDMDHENMFWYRQDPGLGLRLIYFSYDVKMKEKGDIPEGYSVSREKKERFSLILESASTNQTSMYLCASDRGNEKLFFGSGTQLSVL.

The V and J genes are TRBV30 and TRBJ2-7; tentative D call: TRBD2 (5 bases). This CDR3 is 13 amino acids long. V lost 4 bases, J lost 5 bases, and 15 bases lay in between. Germline-derived CDR1 and CDR2 are GTSNPN and SVGIG (reference sequence). The CDR3 loop reads CAWTGNFLNEQYF. DNA of the CDR3: TGTGCCTGGACGGGGAATTTTCTCAACGAGCAGTACTTC.

V gene TRBV18 combines with J gene TRBJ2-6, with D possibly TRBD1 on 5 matching bases. Germline V lookup: CDR1 KGHSH, CDR2 LQKENI. The germline V and J ends were trimmed by 5 bases and 11 bases, with 28 bases remaining between them. The CDR3 loop spans 18 amino acids. In DNA, the CDR3 is TGTGCCAGCTCATCTCGGCGCAGTTCTCCGGTGGGGCCAGACGTCCTGACTTTC. The encoded protein is CASSSRRSSPVGPDVLTF.

The chain uses TRBV11-2 and TRBJ2-7; 15 bases align to TRBD2. J gave up 4 bases and V 3 bases, and 7 bases lay outside the gene matches. The CDR3 is 17 residues long. CDR1 is SGHAT and CDR2 is FQNNGV in the germline V gene. The CDR3 DNA is TGTGCCAGCAGCTTGAGGGGGACTAGCGGGGGGCGTTACGAGCAGTACTTC. It yields the protein CASSLRGTSGGRYEQYF.

The gene calls are TRBV30 and TRBJ2-2; possibly TRBD2 for D (6 bases). The germline V gene encodes CDR1 GTSNPN and CDR2 SVGIG (reference sequence). V dropped 8 bases and J dropped 8 bases, with 15 bases sitting between them. This CDR3 region has 12 residues. CDR3 residues: CAGEEGAGELFF. The CDR3 region has the DNA TGTGCCGGGGAGGAGGGAGCTGGGGAGCTGTTTTTT.

This chain uses TRBV9 with TRBJ1-1; D possibly corresponds to TRBD1 (5 bases). The V and J ends lost 0 bases and 4 bases respectively, with 19 bases between them. The length of the CDR3 is 17 residues. The germline V gene has CDR1 SGDLS and CDR2 YYNGEE. In DNA, the CDR3 is TGTGCCAGCAGCGTAGAGGTCTTCCTAGGTCAGGGCACTGAAGCTTTCTTT. Translation gives CASSVEVFLGQGTEAFF.

This clone has more than one count but fewer than ten. V and J are TRBV21-1 and TRBJ1-3. TRBV21-1 counts as a pseudogene. CDR3 size: 18 residues. CDR3 protein: CASSKIPWRSASGNTIYF. The CDR3 region has the DNA TGTGCCAGCAGCAAAATTCCTTGGCGGTCCGCATCTGGAAACACCATATATTTT.

The chain is built from TRBV5-3 and TRBJ1-2; 9 nucleotides align to TRBD1. TRBV5-3 is given ORF status, its function remaining uncertain. J was trimmed by 1 base and V by 8 bases; bases with no gene match: 9. This CDR3 has 15 amino acids. CDR3 sequence reads: CARHGQGSFNYGYTF. CDR3 nucleotide sequence: TGTGCCAGGCACGGACAGGGGTCCTTTAACTATGGCTACACCTTC.

V usage is TRBV5-1 and J usage is TRBJ1-4; no reliable D call. Germline CDR1 and CDR2: SGHRS and YFSETQ. The CDR3 loop spans 12 amino acids. The ends were cut back, 5 bases at V and 6 bases at J, with 8 bases in the middle. CDR3 amino acids: CASRAEDEKLFF. The CDR3 DNA is TGCGCCAGCAGGGCGGAGGATGAAAAACTGTTTTTT.

The V call is TRBV6-6, the J call TRBJ2-7; 9 positions match TRBD2. J lost 7 bases, V lost 2 bases, and 6 bases had no gene match. This CDR3 has 14 residues. CDR1 and CDR2 (germline): MNHNY, SVGAGI (reference sequence). The CDR3 DNA reads as TGTGCCAGCAGTTACGGCGGGGGGGCCGAAGAGCAGTACTTC. It specifies CASSYGGGAEEQYF.

The chain recombines TRBV6-1 with TRBJ2-5; 7 nucleotides line up with TRBD2. The V gene's germline CDR1 is MNHNS and CDR2 SASEGT. This CDR3 spans 16 amino acids. Trimming took 3 bases from V and 3 from J; bases not matched to a gene: 10. Written as DNA, the CDR3 is TGTGCCAGCAGTGATTGGCGGGGGTCCCTTAAAGAGACCCAGTACTTC. Its protein is CASSDWRGSLKETQYF.

The chain carries TRBV4-2 and TRBJ1-5, with a possible D match to TRBD1 (6 bases). V was trimmed by 4 bases and J by 5 bases, leaving 12 bases between them. The CDR3 has 14 amino acids. CDR1 is LGHNA and CDR2 is YNFKEQ in the germline V gene. In DNA, the CDR3 is TGTGCCAGCAGCCTCCAGGGGAGGGATCAGCCCCAGCATTTT. Residues: CASSLQGRDQPQHF.

The rearrangement joins TRBV5-1 to TRBJ2-3; 7 bases are shared with TRBD2. CDR1 and CDR2 (germline): SGHRS, YFSETQ. The V and J ends lost 0 bases and 4 bases, in that order; junction bases with no gene match: 14. This CDR3 spans 18 amino acids. As DNA, the CDR3 is TGCGCCAGCAGCTTGGGACTAGCAGTTACGTTTGCCTCAGATACGCAGTATTTT. Amino acid sequence: CASSLGLAVTFASDTQYF.

V and J are TRBV9 and TRBJ2-3; 8 bases line up with TRBD2. J lost 1 base, V lost 1 base, and 5 bases had no gene match. CDR1 and CDR2 from the germline V gene are SGDLS and YYNGEE. The CDR3 is 16 residues long. This CDR3 reads CASSVPDSGGTDTQYF. The CDR3 DNA is TGTGCCAGCAGCGTACCCGATAGCGGGGGCACAGATACGCAGTATTTT.

The chain employs TRBV28 and TRBJ1-5, with 7 bases aligning to TRBD1. Per germline, CDR1 MDHEN and CDR2 SYDVKM. V was pared by 6 bases and J by 0 bases, with 11 bases of the junction left unmatched. CDR3 length: 17 residues. In DNA form, the CDR3 reads TGTGCCAGCAGCCGTCGCGGGACAGCTTATAGCAATCAGCCCCAGCATTTT. Translating it yields CASSRRGTAYSNQPQHF.

J is TRBJ1-1 and V is TRBV28, with TRBD1 matching over 7 bases. The CDR3 consists of 16 residues. Germline V gene sequence: CDR1 MDHEN, CDR2 SYDVKM. The V and J ends lost 5 bases and 5 bases, in that order; junction bases with no gene match: 14. The CDR3 DNA follows: TGTGCCAGCAGTCTAGCCCCGGGACAGTCCAAGACTGAAGCTTTCTTT. Translating it yields CASSLAPGQSKTEAFF.

The CDR3 loop is CASSLQGDGGYTF. The DNA of the CDR3 is TGTGCCAGCAGCTTACAGGGGGACGGTGGCTACACCTTC. The rearrangement links TRBV7-3 to TRBJ1-2; TRBD1 aligns across 7 bases. Losses at the gene ends were 2 bases for V and 7 bases for J; bases not matched to a gene: 4. The CDR3 consists of 13 residues. Per germline, CDR1 SGHTA and CDR2 FQGTGA.

The V call is TRBV6-6, the J call TRBJ1-5; D is possibly TRBD1 (5 bases). The V and J ends lost 8 bases and 2 bases respectively, with 13 bases between them. The CDR3 totals 14 residues. Germline CDR1 MNHNY, CDR2 SVGAGI (reference sequence). CDR3 nucleotides: TGTGCCAGCCTCAGGTTAGGGGGCAATCAGCCCCAGCATTTT. It specifies CASLRLGGNQPQHF.

The chain couples TRBV5-1 to TRBJ2-5; the D is unclear. The CDR3 runs 18 residues. Germline values: CDR1 SGHRS, CDR2 YFSETQ. The V end was cut by 0 bases, the J end by 1 base, with 19 bases between. The CDR3 DNA is TGCGCCAGCAGCTTGGTCCCCTCCCGGGTTCACACCCAAGAGACCCAGTACTTC. Translated: CASSLVPSRVHTQETQYF.

The genes are TRBV13 and TRBJ1-1; D possibly corresponds to TRBD1 (6 bases). Germline lookup yields CDR1 PRHDT and CDR2 FYEKMQ (reference sequence). The CDR3 runs 16 residues. V lost 1 base and J lost 0, with 12 bases in between. CDR3 protein: CASSLAQGLLNTEAFF. DNA of the CDR3: TGTGCCAGCAGCTTAGCGCAGGGGCTCCTGAACACTGAAGCTTTCTTT.

The rearrangement links TRBV4-1 to TRBJ2-3; tentatively, D is TRBD1 (6 bases). The ends were cut back, 4 bases at V and 6 bases at J, with 20 bases in the middle. In germline, CDR1 is MGHRA, CDR2 YSYEKL. The length of the CDR3 is 16 residues. In DNA form, the CDR3 reads TGCGCCAGCAGCCCGGGACACGCGCCGGGTGTTGATACGCAGTATTTT. Amino acids: CASSPGHAPGVDTQYF.

This clone was observed once. V usage is TRBV4-1 and J usage is TRBJ2-3, with D maybe TRBD2 (6 bases). Trimming cost V 4 bases and J 3 bases, with 20 bases left between them. The germline CDR1 and CDR2 sequences are MGHRA and YSYEKL. The CDR3 contains 17 residues. The CDR3 coding sequence is TGCGCCAGCAGCCGACCCCGGGATCCCGGAGGGACAGATACGCAGTATTTT. As protein: CASSRPRDPGGTDTQYF.

The chain links TRBV19 to TRBJ1-2; possible D gene TRBD1, 6 bases. Germline CDR1 is LNHDA and CDR2 is SQIVND (reference sequence). CDR3 length: 14 residues. V gave up 7 bases and J gave up 7 bases, with 19 bases separating them. CDR3 loop: CASTRIRDNPGYTF. The CDR3 DNA is TGTGCCAGTACCAGGATACGGGACAATCCTGGCTACACCTTC.

The V call is TRBV27, the J call TRBJ2-7, with D perhaps TRBD1 (6 bases). Trimming removed 6 bases from V and 2 bases from J, with 14 bases in between. The CDR3 has 14 amino acids. Germline V gene sequence: CDR1 MNHEY, CDR2 SMNVEV (reference sequence). DNA of the CDR3: TGTGCCAGCAGCGCGACAGGTCCGGCCTACGAGCAGTACTTC. This sequence encodes CASSATGPAYEQYF.